This T cell receptor (beta chain) was obtained from a study of cytomegalovirus exposure and HLA in healthy donors. Germline V gene data show CDR1 as SNHLY and CDR2 as FYNNEI. The V end was cut by 3 bases, the J end by 2 bases, with 7 bases between. The CDR3 has 13 amino acids. Separation from the approximately 690-subject first cohort characterized the roughly 130-subject validation cohort, to which the donors belonged. The sample holds a few counts of this clone. Antigen unknown. Study outcomes and limitations: Associated with cytomegalovirus, according to the listing, were 150 to 200 TCR beta chains.

The assay was immunoSEQ multiplex PCR, and TCRdb's table has in-frame clones only and misses some. The sample records under 250,000 clones, 83% being singletons. The V call is TRBV2, the J call TRBJ1-2; D is undetermined. The TCR was taken from a woman aged 18-29 years in good health and CMV-seronegative. Material: PBMCs. The CDR3 spells CASSEEQNYGYTF. The DNA for the CDR3 is TGTGCCAGCAGTGAGGAACAGAACTATGGCTACACCTTC. Based on the CDR3 plus reference TRBV2 and TRBJ1-2, the full variable domain is EPEVTQTPSHQVTQMGQEVILRCVPISNHLYFYWYRQILGQKVEFLVSFYNNEISEKSEIFDDQFSVERPDGSNFTLKIRSTKLEDSAMYFCASSEEQNYGYTFGSGTRLTVV.